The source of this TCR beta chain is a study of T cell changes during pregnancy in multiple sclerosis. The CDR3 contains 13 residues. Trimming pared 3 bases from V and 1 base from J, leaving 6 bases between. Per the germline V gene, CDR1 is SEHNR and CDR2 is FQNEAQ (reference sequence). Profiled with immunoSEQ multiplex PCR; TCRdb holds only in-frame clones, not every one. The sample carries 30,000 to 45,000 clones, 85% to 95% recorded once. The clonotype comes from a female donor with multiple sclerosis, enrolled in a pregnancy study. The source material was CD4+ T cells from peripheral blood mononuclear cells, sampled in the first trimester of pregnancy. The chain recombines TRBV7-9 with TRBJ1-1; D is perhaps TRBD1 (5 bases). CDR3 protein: CASSFTGNTEAFF. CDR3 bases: TGTGCCAGCAGCTTTACAGGGAACACTGAAGCTTTCTTT.